The 15 T cell receptor beta chains given below trace back to one sample, sequenced in a study of beta chain features in type 1 diabetes. The whole isolated RNA underwent reverse transcription, so sequencing captured expressed TCRB transcripts. Clones were sequenced by immunoSEQ multiplex PCR, and TCRdb holds only the in-frame ones, with some missing. The table records about 360,000 clones, around 13% of them present only once. Material for sequencing was naive CD4+ T cells from blood. These receptors all come from a man younger than 35 in good health.

The table lists this clone with a few counts. This chain joins TRBV11-2 and TRBJ2-5; D is unclear. In germline, CDR1 is SGHAT, CDR2 FQNNGV. The CDR3 is 15 amino acids. V was trimmed by 1 base and J by 5 bases, leaving 14 bases between them. The CDR3 here is CASSLAGFPPETQYF. CDR3 bases: TGTGCCAGCAGCTTAGCCGGGTTCCCCCCGGAGACCCAGTACTTC. Combining the CDR3 with reference TRBV11-2 and TRBJ2-5 gives the whole variable domain EAGVAQSPRYKIIEKRQSVAFWCNPISGHATLYWYQQILGQGPKLLIQFQNNGVVDDSQLPKDRFSAERLKGVDSTLKIQPAKLEDSAVYLCASSLAGFPPETQYFGPGTRLLVL.

J is TRBJ2-3 and V is TRBV11-2; TRBD1 matches 7 bases. The CDR3 extends over 18 amino acids. V gave up 0 bases and J gave up 2 bases; unmatched junction bases: 11. Germline lookup yields CDR1 SGHAT and CDR2 FQNNGV. The CDR3 sequence: CASSLDITDRRFTDTQYF. The CDR3, as DNA: TGTGCCAGCAGCTTAGATATTACGGACAGGAGGTTCACAGATACGCAGTATTTT.

This clone was seen only a few times. The gene calls are TRBV29-1 and TRBJ2-7, with 7 bases aligning to TRBD2. The CDR3 spans 13 residues. V lost 6 bases, J lost 5 bases, and 10 bases stayed unmatched. Germline V gene data show CDR1 as SQVTM and CDR2 as ANQGSEA. CDR3 residues: CSVASGRVNEQYF. The CDR3 nucleotides are TGCAGCGTGGCTAGCGGTAGAGTCAACGAGCAGTACTTC.

The CDR3 protein is CASSQDWNRWDGYTF. In DNA form, the CDR3 reads TGCGCCAGCAGCCAAGATTGGAACAGGTGGGATGGCTACACCTTC. V is TRBV4-3 and J is TRBJ1-2; D may be TRBD1 (5 bases). The germline CDR1 and CDR2 sequences are LGHNA and YSLEER. This CDR3 spans 15 amino acids. V lost 0 bases to trimming and J lost 6 bases, with 14 bases between them.

This clone was counted between two and nine times. The chain employs TRBV5-4 and TRBJ2-7; D not certain. The CDR3 length is 13 residues. Germline assignment: CDR1 SGHNT and CDR2 YYREEE (reference sequence). V was clipped by 2 bases and J by 3 bases, with 9 bases between them. The CDR3 nucleotides read TGTGCCAGCAGCTTAATTTCGGGCTACGAGCAGTACTTC. Translation gives CASSLISGYEQYF.

The J gene is TRBJ1-4, the V gene TRBV19, with D uncertain. CDR3 length: 12 residues. Germline V gene lookup returns CDR1 LNHDA and CDR2 SQIVND (reference sequence). The germline V and J ends were trimmed by 3 bases and 5 bases, with 4 bases remaining between them. CDR3 in amino acids: CASSIENEKLFF. The CDR3 coding sequence is TGTGCCAGTAGTATTGAGAATGAAAAACTGTTTTTT.

The genes are TRBV4-2 and TRBJ2-7, with a weak D call TRBD1 (6 bases). V was clipped by 0 bases and J by 5 bases, with 11 bases between them. The CDR3 runs to 14 residues. Germline values: CDR1 LGHNA, CDR2 YNFKEQ. For the CDR3, the DNA is TGTGCCAGCAGCCAAGACAGGGGACGGGACGAGCAGTACTTC. It is translated as CASSQDRGRDEQYF.

This clone was recorded once. The genes are TRBV28 and TRBJ1-6; a possible D gene is TRBD1 (5 bases). Trimming left V 6 bases short and J 5 bases short, with 14 bases between. The CDR3 extends over 15 amino acids. Germline V lookup: CDR1 MDHEN, CDR2 SYDVKM. The CDR3 DNA reads as TGTGCCAGCAGCGGTGGGGCGGGGGATAATTCACCCCTCCACTTT. It is translated as CASSGGAGDNSPLHF.

The chain has TRBV29-1 and TRBJ2-4; TRBD2 is a possible D gene (6 bases). V was cut by 7 bases and J by 10 bases, with 14 bases left in between. The length of the CDR3 is 11 residues. CDR1 is SQVTM and CDR2 is ANQGSEA in the germline V gene. CDR3 bases: TGCAGCGCAGGGACTCCCCCAATTCAGTACTTC. It yields the protein CSAGTPPIQYF.

Comment on this clone: This CDR3 is missing its conserved last phenylalanine or tryptophan, likely due to a read error. The DNA is left out, because the CDR3 cannot be placed on it with certainty; the CDR3 is given as TCRdb lists it. This sequence joins TRBV6-6 and TRBJ2-3; the D call in the table, TRBD2, was not verified against the DNA. The germline V gene has CDR1 MNHNY and CDR2 SVGAGI (reference sequence). The CDR3 is 13 amino acids long, termini counted. This chain's CDR3 is CASSYEAAGGPSL.

The gene calls are TRBV19 and TRBJ2-7, with D maybe TRBD1 (6 bases). CDR3 size: 13 residues. V dropped 6 bases and J dropped 7 bases, with 16 bases sitting between them. Germline CDR1 is LNHDA and CDR2 is SQIVND (reference sequence). Here the CDR3 DNA reads TGTGCCAGTAGCTCACAGGGAGATGTTGAGCAGTACTTC. Translation gives CASSSQGDVEQYF. Using reference TRBV19 and TRBJ2-7 for the parts outside the CDR3, the full variable domain is DGGITQSPKYLFRKEGQNVTLSCEQNLNHDAMYWYRQDPGQGLRLIYYSQIVNDFQKGDIAEGYSVSREKKESFPLTVTSAQKNPTAFYLCASSSQGDVEQYFGPGTRLTVT.

Concerning this clone itself: Mismatch with germline at one junction end may stem from a read error. The V call is TRBV7-7, the J call TRBJ2-6; 8 bases agree with TRBD1. Germline CDR1 reads SSHAT; CDR2 reads FNYEAQ (reference sequence). The CDR3 is 16 residues long. In nucleotides, the CDR3 is TGTGCTAGCAGCCCGGGACAGGCCCGTGGGGCCAACGTCCTGACTTTC. It yields the protein CASSPGQARGANVLTF.

This clone was picked up a small number of times. The chain joins TRBV9 to TRBJ1-2; D not resolved. The germline CDR1 and CDR2 sequences are SGDLS and YYNGEE. Trimming cost V 0 bases and J 8 bases, with 17 bases left between them. The CDR3 spans 15 residues. The CDR3 sequence: CASSVEVSTRRGYTF. The CDR3, as DNA: TGTGCCAGCAGCGTAGAGGTTTCAACGCGGCGCGGCTACACCTTC. Based on the CDR3 plus reference TRBV9 and TRBJ1-2, the full variable domain is DSGVTQTPKHLITATGQRVTLRCSPRSGDLSVYWYQQSLDQGLQFLIQYYNGEERAKGNILERFSAQQFPDLHSELNLSSLELGDSALYFCASSVEVSTRRGYTFGSGTRLTVV.

This clone has only a few counts. The chain couples TRBV30 to TRBJ1-5, with a tentative D call TRBD1 (5 bases). Trimming left V 1 base short and J 1 base short, with 8 bases between. The CDR3 consists of 14 residues. Germline CDR1 reads GTSNPN; CDR2 reads SVGIG (reference sequence). CDR3 loop: CAWSGQSSNQPQHF. The CDR3 nucleotides read TGTGCCTGGAGTGGACAGAGCAGCAATCAGCCCCAGCATTTT.

This clone turned up a few times. The chain is built from TRBV11-1 and TRBJ2-7; 9 nucleotides agree with TRBD2. The CDR3 is 15 amino acids. The V and J ends lost 3 bases and 3 bases, in that order; junction bases with no gene match: 6. CDR1 SGHAT and CDR2 FQDESV come from the germline V gene (reference sequence). CDR3 protein: CASSLGLAGNYEQYF. In DNA form, the CDR3 reads TGTGCCAGCAGCTTGGGTCTAGCGGGAAACTACGAGCAGTACTTC.